Below are 21 T cell receptor beta chains sequenced from a single sample in a study of identical twins. Each CDR3 protein is one row after TCRdb ran MiXCR on the 5' RACE reads. The sample carries about 660,000 distinct CDR3 sequences, over 8.5% recorded once. The sample also formed part of further work on yellow fever vaccine responses in identical twins.

The sequenced material came from PBMCs. The receptors were sampled from a woman younger than 35 in good health.

The rearrangement uses TRBV7-9 and TRBJ2-5; D not resolved. Per the germline V gene, CDR1 is SEHNR and CDR2 is FQNEAQ (reference sequence). CDR3 size: 13 residues. V was trimmed by 1 base and J by 0 bases, leaving 3 bases between them. The CDR3 region is CASSLVYQETQYF. The CDR3, as DNA: TGTGCCAGCAGCTTAGTTTACCAAGAGACCCAGTACTTC. Based on the CDR3 plus reference TRBV7-9 and TRBJ2-5, the full variable domain is DTGVSQNPRHKITKRGQNVTFRCDPISEHNRLYWYRQTLGQGPEFLTYFQNEAQLEKSRLLSDRFSAERPKGSFSTLEIQRTEQGDSAMYLCASSLVYQETQYFGPGTRLLVL.

This clonotype was observed many times. V gene TRBV28 combines with J gene TRBJ2-3; a weak D match, TRBD2 (6 bases). This CDR3 has 17 residues. Germline CDR1 is MDHEN and CDR2 is SYDVKM. V was cut by 10 bases and J by 2 bases, with 25 bases left in between. The CDR3 is CATLRPMGGDHTDTQYF. CDR3 nucleotide sequence: TGTGCCACCCTTCGCCCTATGGGCGGGGACCACACAGATACGCAGTATTTT.

This clonotype occurred a few times. The rearrangement uses TRBV5-1 and TRBJ1-4; TRBD1 agrees at 9 bases. The V gene's germline CDR1 is SGHRS and CDR2 YFSETQ. With 4 bases clipped from V and 6 bases from J, the junction kept 10 bases outside the gene matches. The CDR3 covers 16 residues. The CDR3 spells CASSRTPGQGDEKLFF. In DNA form, the CDR3 reads TGCGCCAGCAGCAGAACCCCGGGACAGGGAGATGAAAAACTGTTTTTT.

This clonotype was seen ten or more times. V and J are TRBV4-2 and TRBJ2-1, with 7 bases identical to TRBD2. Per germline, CDR1 LGHNA and CDR2 YNFKEQ. V shed 4 bases and J 4 bases; nucleotides not matched to a gene: 10. The CDR3 sequence is 16 residues long. The CDR3: CASSPFGREGYNEQFF. The CDR3 coding sequence is TGTGCCAGCAGCCCCTTCGGAAGGGAGGGTTACAATGAGCAGTTCTTC.

The rearrangement links TRBV9 to TRBJ2-7; D is possibly TRBD2 (5 bases). The V end lost 0 bases, the J end lost 2 bases, and 9 bases lay between the germline ends. The V gene's germline CDR1 is SGDLS and CDR2 YYNGEE. This CDR3 comprises 14 residues. The CDR3 here is CASSVGAGAYEQYF. CDR3 DNA sequence: TGTGCCAGCAGCGTAGGCGCCGGGGCCTACGAGCAGTACTTC.

The J gene is TRBJ2-2, the V gene TRBV7-9, with D perhaps matching TRBD2 (6 bases). CDR3 length equals 14 residues. V was pared by 8 bases and J by 4 bases, with 14 bases between. In germline, CDR1 is SEHNR, CDR2 FQNEAQ (reference sequence). The CDR3 spells CASVPGLITGELFF. For the CDR3, the DNA is TGTGCCAGCGTACCGGGACTGATCACCGGGGAGCTGTTTTTT.

This clonotype was counted many times. CDR3 region: CATSGWGWDTQYF. In DNA, the CDR3 is TGTGCCACCTCAGGGTGGGGATGGGATACGCAGTATTTT. The chain uses TRBV24-1 and TRBJ2-3; D possibly corresponds to TRBD1 (5 bases). Germline CDR1 reads KGHDR; CDR2 reads SFDVKD. V gave up 9 bases and J gave up 6 bases, with 15 bases separating them. This CDR3 is built from 13 residues.

The rearrangement uses TRBV6-5 and TRBJ2-6; D call uncertain. The CDR3 runs to 15 residues. CDR1 is MNHEY, CDR2 SVGAGI, per germline. Trimming removed 2 bases from V and 2 bases from J, with 7 bases in between. CDR3 loop: CASSYVPTGANVLTF. CDR3 in DNA: TGTGCCAGCAGTTACGTCCCAACTGGGGCCAACGTCCTGACTTTC.

This chain joins TRBV9 and TRBJ2-5, with 14 bases aligning to TRBD2. The J segment lost 4 bases and the V segment lost 0 bases, leaving 2 bases of the junction unmatched. The CDR3 sequence is 16 residues long. Germline V gene sequence: CDR1 SGDLS, CDR2 YYNGEE. The CDR3 DNA follows: TGTGCCAGCAGCGTAGGAGGGACTAGCGGGAGAGAGACCCAGTACTTC. Translated, it gives CASSVGGTSGRETQYF. Full variable domain (missing parts from reference TRBV9 and TRBJ2-5): DSGVTQTPKHLITATGQRVTLRCSPRSGDLSVYWYQQSLDQGLQFLIQYYNGEERAKGNILERFSAQQFPDLHSELNLSSLELGDSALYFCASSVGGTSGRETQYFGPGTRLLVL.

The chain links TRBV5-1 to TRBJ2-6; D not resolved. This CDR3 is built from 15 residues. The ends were cut back, 6 bases at V and 1 base at J, with 11 bases in the middle. Germline values: CDR1 SGHRS, CDR2 YFSETQ. CDR3 DNA: TGCGCCAGCACCCTGACACCATCTGGGGCCAACGTCCTGACTTTC. This translates into CASTLTPSGANVLTF.

This clonotype was seen repeatedly, ten times or more. V usage is TRBV29-1 and J usage is TRBJ2-3; maybe TRBD1 (5 bases). V dropped 1 base and J dropped 3 bases, with 5 bases sitting between them. Germline-derived CDR1 and CDR2 are SQVTM and ANQGSEA. The CDR3 contains 12 residues. The CDR3 loop is CSVEGQTDTQYF. The CDR3 DNA reads as TGCAGCGTTGAAGGACAGACAGATACGCAGTATTTT.

The CDR3 DNA is TGTGCCATCAGTGGGCCTTATGAAGAGAGCGCCTACGAGCAGTACTTC. The encoded protein is CAISGPYEESAYEQYF. V usage is TRBV10-3 and J usage is TRBJ2-7; D is ambiguous. Germline-derived CDR1 and CDR2 are ENHRY and SYGVKD. V was pared by 4 bases and J by 2 bases, with 18 bases between. This CDR3 region has 16 residues.

The chain recombines TRBV18 with TRBJ2-7; 8 bases are a match to TRBD1. The CDR3 has 13 amino acids. The junction had 5 bases not matched to a gene; V was cut back by 2 bases and J by 8 bases. Germline-derived CDR1 and CDR2 are KGHSH and LQKENI. CDR3 residues: CASSPGQGAKQYF. Here the CDR3 DNA reads TGTGCCAGCTCACCAGGACAGGGCGCGAAGCAGTACTTC.

About this clonotype itself: This may arise from a read error, as a much more abundant clone is one base away. This rearrangement joins TRBV6-2 or TRBV6-3 to TRBJ2-7; D unclear. Germline V gene data show CDR1 as MNHEY and CDR2 as SVGEGT. This CDR3 spans 13 amino acids. The CDR3: CACSYNPSYEQYF. The DNA for the CDR3 is TGTGCCTGCAGTTACAACCCTTCCTACGAGCAGTACTTC.

This clonotype came up many times. The chain joins TRBV7-9 to TRBJ2-1; 11 nucleotides line up with TRBD2. V lost 5 bases, J lost 9 bases, and 6 bases stayed unmatched. The CDR3 has 14 amino acids. Germline V lookup: CDR1 SEHNR, CDR2 FQNEAQ (reference sequence). The CDR3 here is CASSGPGTSGEQFF. DNA of the CDR3: TGTGCCAGCAGCGGACCGGGGACTAGCGGTGAGCAGTTCTTC.

In this sample, this clonotype turned up many times. This chain connects TRBV7-9 to TRBJ2-5; maybe TRBD2 (5 bases). Germline CDR1 and CDR2: SEHNR and FQNEAQ (reference sequence). This CDR3 region has 16 residues. The V end was cut by 5 bases, the J end by 3 bases, with 19 bases between. CDR3 nucleotides: TGTGCCAGCAGCCCCCCTGAGGAGAGCGGAAAAGAGACCCAGTACTTC. Protein: CASSPPEESGKETQYF.

A word on this clonotype: The germline gene is not matched at one end of the junction; a read error may be the cause. This chain connects TRBV2 to TRBJ2-6, with 12 nucleotides matching TRBD1. Per the germline V gene, CDR1 is SNHLY and CDR2 is FYNNEI. The length of the CDR3 is 17 residues. The CDR3 spells CASRPGQGAAGANGLTF. CDR3 sequence (DNA): TGTGCCAGCAGGCCGGGACAGGGGGCAGCCGGGGCCAACGGCCTGACTTTC.

The genes are TRBV20-1 and TRBJ2-3, with 10 bases identical to TRBD1. The CDR3 covers 19 residues. Germline CDR1 and CDR2: DFQATT and SNEGSKA (reference sequence). The J segment lost 4 bases and the V segment lost 1 base, leaving 17 bases of the junction unmatched. The CDR3 DNA is TGCAGTGCTAGAGGTTTAGGGACAGGGGTGCTTCCCTCAGCAGATACGCAGTATTTT. Its protein is CSARGLGTGVLPSADTQYF.

This clonotype turned up a few times. The chain is built from TRBV6-6 and TRBJ2-7, with unresolved D. CDR1 and CDR2 from the germline V gene are MNHNY and SVGAGI (reference sequence). The CDR3 length is 11 residues. V was shortened by 0 bases and J by 10 bases, with 7 bases between the two germline ends. CDR3 sequence reads: CASSYSIGQYF. As DNA, the CDR3 is TGTGCCAGCAGTTACTCGATTGGTCAGTACTTC.

This clonotype was seen ten or more times. This chain uses TRBV12-3 or TRBV12-4 with TRBJ2-7; no reliable D call. V lost 3 bases to trimming and J lost 5 bases, with 8 bases between them. The CDR3 runs 12 residues. As DNA, the CDR3 is TGTGCCAGCAGTTTTAGTAGGAACGAGCAGTACTTC. Protein product: CASSFSRNEQYF.

This clonotype was seen a few times. V is TRBV4-3 and J is TRBJ1-2, with D possibly matching TRBD1 (6 bases). The CDR3 spans 15 residues. V lost 0 bases and J lost 7, with 15 bases in between. The germline V gene has CDR1 LGHNA and CDR2 YSLEER. The CDR3 nucleotides read TGCGCCAGCAGCCAAGAAGCCAGGGGAGGGACTGGCTACACCTTC. Its protein product is CASSQEARGGTGYTF.